This TCR beta chain appears in the sequencing data of a study of CD8+ T cells in alopecia areata. General study points: Scalp sequencing captures resident alphabeta T cells of normal skin too. Lesional tissue from the scalp (especially in alopecia totalis/universalis) showed higher clonality than normal scalp. Mice showed TCR sharing more clearly than patients did, possibly owing to HLA.

With 8 bases removed from V and 2 bases from J, the gap between germline ends came to 12 bases. The CDR3 length is 14 residues. Looked up from germline, CDR1 is SNHLY and CDR2 is FYNNEI. Investigators isolated RNA and reverse transcribed it into cDNA to act as the sequencing template. Profiling relied on immunoSEQ multiplex PCR, and the TCRdb table lists in-frame clones only, not all of them. The sample includes fewer than 150,000 clones, approximately 58% of them seen just once. About this clone: Its specificity is unknown.

Sorting of PBMCs yielded the CD4+ and CD8+ T cells. Material: CD4+ T cells sorted from blood. The chain uses TRBV2 and TRBJ2-2, with a possible D match to TRBD1 (6 bases). This receptor was identified in a human donor in good health. The CDR3 sequence: CASGTRRNTGELFF. The CDR3 coding sequence is TGTGCCAGCGGGACAAGACGAAACACCGGGGAGCTGTTTTTT.